A single sample gave rise to the 15 T cell receptor beta chains below, sequenced in a study of T-cell memory formation after mild COVID-19. TCRdb called the 5' RACE reads again in MiXCR, with one record for every CDR3 protein. The table shows roughly 410,000 distinct CDR3 sequences, with around 24% occurring only once. Sequenced: PBMCs or a T cell subset sorted from them (not recorded which). These receptors all come from an adult woman who had mild COVID-19 (a few samples of this study predate the infection). Cell type and time point are not known.

The rearrangement joins TRBV7-9 to TRBJ2-5; TRBD1 agrees at 7 bases. The germline gives CDR1 SEHNR, CDR2 FQNEAQ (reference sequence). The CDR3 is made up of 14 amino acids. Losses at the gene ends were 3 bases for V and 3 bases for J; bases not matched to a gene: 4. The CDR3 reads CASSFETGEETQYF. The CDR3 DNA follows: TGTGCCAGCAGCTTCGAAACAGGGGAAGAGACCCAGTACTTC.

J is TRBJ2-3 and V is TRBV12-3 or TRBV12-4, with 10 bases fitting TRBD2. V trimming: 6 bases; J trimming: 6 bases; junction bases outside the gene matches: 12. The CDR3 contains 16 residues. The CDR3 is CASSSGTSAGLDTQYF. CDR3 nucleotide sequence: TGTGCCAGCAGCTCAGGGACTAGCGCCGGCCTTGATACGCAGTATTTT.

This chain joins TRBV20-1 and TRBJ2-1; 14 nucleotides align to TRBD2. The germline gives CDR1 DFQATT, CDR2 SNEGSKA (reference sequence). The CDR3 has 16 residues. Trimming at V came to 6 bases and at J to 6 bases, leaving 10 bases not matched to a gene. The CDR3 is CSAPGTSGGLFNEQFF. The CDR3 coding sequence is TGCAGTGCCCCCGGGACTAGCGGGGGTCTCTTCAATGAGCAGTTCTTC.

In this sample, this clonotype turned up a few times. The genes are TRBV5-1 and TRBJ2-7; D may be TRBD1 (6 bases). This CDR3 has 16 amino acids. Germline CDR1 is SGHRS and CDR2 is YFSETQ. V was cut by 0 bases and J by 2 bases, with 15 bases left in between. The CDR3 DNA reads as TGCGCCAGCAGCTTGGAGGTTCGGACAGTACCCTACGAGCAGTACTTC. This translates into CASSLEVRTVPYEQYF.

The genes are TRBV15 and TRBJ2-7; weak D call: TRBD2 (6 bases). CDR3 length: 14 amino acids. Trimming cost V 4 bases and J 0 bases, with 10 bases left between them. CDR1 and CDR2 from the germline V gene are LNHNV and YYDKDF (reference sequence). The CDR3 spells CATSTDYTSYEQYF. The CDR3 DNA follows: TGTGCCACCAGCACGGACTATACCTCCTACGAGCAGTACTTC.

This clonotype was seen only a few times. The chain employs TRBV20-1 and TRBJ2-1, with 7 bases identical to TRBD1. The CDR3 is 14 amino acids. V trimming: 4 bases; J trimming: 8 bases; junction bases outside the gene matches: 11. Looked up from germline, CDR1 is DFQATT and CDR2 is SNEGSKA (reference sequence). The CDR3 sequence is CSATTLDRADEQFF. CDR3 DNA: TGCAGTGCTACCACTTTAGACAGGGCCGATGAGCAGTTCTTC.

The rearrangement links TRBV30 to TRBJ2-5, with D hard to call. CDR3 size: 14 residues. Germline V lookup: CDR1 GTSNPN, CDR2 SVGIG (reference sequence). V was clipped by 4 bases and J by 4 bases, with 16 bases between them. The CDR3 sequence: CAWTSQSGGETQYF. DNA for the CDR3: TGTGCCTGGACCTCCCAGTCGGGTGGAGAGACCCAGTACTTC.

In its sample, this clonotype was seen a few times. V and J are TRBV9 and TRBJ2-5, with D perhaps matching TRBD1 (5 bases). Germline V CDR1 and CDR2: SGDLS, YYNGEE. This CDR3 comprises 15 residues. V was shortened by 1 base and J by 3 bases, with 13 bases between the two germline ends. CDR3 nucleotides: TGTGCCAGCAGCGTAAGGTGGACACCTGAAGAGACCCAGTACTTC. This translates into CASSVRWTPEETQYF.

This clonotype was found a few times. Relative to the germline gene, one junction end is altered; a read error may explain this. In DNA form, the CDR3 reads TGTGCCAGCAGTGTAGCGGGAGGGGGGTACAATGAGCAGTTCTTC. Translated, it gives CASSVAGGGYNEQFF. The genes are TRBV12-3 or TRBV12-4 and TRBJ2-1; 11 bases map to TRBD2. This CDR3 contains 15 residues.

This clonotype was observed a few times. The chain is built from TRBV14 and TRBJ2-1, with 12 bases aligning to TRBD2. Germline V lookup: CDR1 SGHDN, CDR2 FVKESK. The CDR3 runs 16 residues. Losses at the gene ends were 5 bases for V and 3 bases for J; bases not matched to a gene: 5. The CDR3 DNA sequence: TGTGCCAGCAGCACTCGGACTAGCGGGGTCTACAATGAGCAGTTCTTC. Amino acids: CASSTRTSGVYNEQFF.

This clonotype has more than one count but fewer than ten. The chain uses TRBV3-1 and TRBJ2-1, with TRBD2 matching 9 bases. CDR3 length equals 15 residues. J gave up 10 bases and V 0 bases, and 7 bases lay outside the gene matches. Germline lookup yields CDR1 LGHDT and CDR2 YNNKEL (reference sequence). The CDR3 here is CASSQDRLAGREQFF. The CDR3 coding sequence is TGTGCCAGCAGCCAAGATCGGCTAGCGGGAAGAGAGCAGTTCTTC.

The chain couples TRBV20-1 to TRBJ2-5; 10 positions agree with TRBD2. The V gene's germline CDR1 is DFQATT and CDR2 SNEGSKA (reference sequence). The CDR3 has 15 amino acids. With 2 bases clipped from V and 5 bases from J, the junction kept 8 bases outside the gene matches. Here the CDR3 DNA reads TGCAGTGCTAGACCTAGCGGGGGTCCTCGGGAGACCCAGTACTTC. Amino acid sequence: CSARPSGGPRETQYF.

The V and J genes are TRBV12-3 or TRBV12-4 and TRBJ1-4; weak D call: TRBD1 (6 bases). The V and J ends lost 7 bases and 7 bases respectively, with 25 bases between them. The CDR3 loop spans 17 amino acids. The CDR3 loop is CASTSWVMGGGGEKLFF. CDR3 coding DNA: TGTGCCAGCACCTCATGGGTAATGGGGGGCGGAGGTGAAAAACTGTTTTTT.

The sample holds many counts of this clonotype. CDR3 sequence reads: CATSDVPGHTGELFF. As DNA, the CDR3 is TGTGCCACCAGTGATGTCCCGGGACACACCGGGGAGCTGTTTTTT. The genes are TRBV24-1 and TRBJ2-2, with D perhaps assigned TRBD1 or TRBD2 (5 bases each). This CDR3 spans 15 amino acids. Germline V gene lookup returns CDR1 KGHDR and CDR2 SFDVKD. The V end was cut by 3 bases, the J end by 3 bases, with 10 bases between.

The V gene is TRBV7-2, the J gene TRBJ1-2; D is unclear. Germline V lookup: CDR1 SGHTA, CDR2 FQGNSA. There are 13 residues in the CDR3. The V end was cut by 3 bases, the J end by 7 bases, with 12 bases between. CDR3 loop: CASSFLVRAGYTF. The CDR3 DNA sequence: TGTGCCAGCAGCTTCCTTGTCCGGGCTGGCTACACCTTC.